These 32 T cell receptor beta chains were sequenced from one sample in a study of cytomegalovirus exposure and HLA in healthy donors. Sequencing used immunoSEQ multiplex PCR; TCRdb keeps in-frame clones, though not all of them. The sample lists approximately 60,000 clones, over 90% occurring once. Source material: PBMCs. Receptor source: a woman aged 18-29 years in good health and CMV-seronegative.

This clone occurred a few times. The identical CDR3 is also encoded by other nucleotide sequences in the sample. The CDR3 DNA follows: TGCGCCAGCAGCGCCCGGGGGAGGACGAACACTGAAGCTTTCTTT. This encodes CASSARGRTNTEAFF. The rearrangement links TRBV5-1 to TRBJ1-1; D perhaps matches TRBD1 (5 bases). There are 15 residues in the CDR3. V gave up 4 bases and J gave up 1 base, with 14 bases separating them. Germline CDR1 and CDR2: SGHRS and YFSETQ. The full variable domain, rest sourced from reference TRBV5-1 and TRBJ1-1, is KAGVTQTPRYLIKTRGQQVTLSCSPISGHRSVSWYQQTPGQGLQFLFEYFSETQRNKGNFPGRFSGRQFSNSRSEMNVSTLELGDSALYLCASSARGRTNTEAFFGQGTRLTVV.

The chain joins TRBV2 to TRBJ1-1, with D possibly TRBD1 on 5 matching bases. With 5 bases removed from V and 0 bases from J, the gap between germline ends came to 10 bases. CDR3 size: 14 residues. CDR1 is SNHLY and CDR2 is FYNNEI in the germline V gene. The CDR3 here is CASSTRQLNTEAFF. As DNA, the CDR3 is TGTGCCAGCAGTACGCGACAGTTGAACACTGAAGCTTTCTTT.

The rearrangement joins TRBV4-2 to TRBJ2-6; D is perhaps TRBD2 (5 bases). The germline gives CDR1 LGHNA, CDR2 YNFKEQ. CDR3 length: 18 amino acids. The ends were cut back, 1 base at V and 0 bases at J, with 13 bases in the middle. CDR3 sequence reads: CASSQVSGFGSGANVLTF. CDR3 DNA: TGTGCCAGCAGCCAAGTGTCGGGATTCGGCTCTGGGGCCAACGTCCTGACTTTC.

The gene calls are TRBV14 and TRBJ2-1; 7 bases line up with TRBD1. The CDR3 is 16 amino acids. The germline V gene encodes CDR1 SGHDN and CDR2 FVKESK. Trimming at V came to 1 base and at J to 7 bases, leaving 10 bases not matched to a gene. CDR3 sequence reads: CASSQVPRYRGNEQFF. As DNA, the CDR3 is TGTGCCAGCAGCCAAGTCCCCAGATACAGGGGAAATGAGCAGTTCTTC.

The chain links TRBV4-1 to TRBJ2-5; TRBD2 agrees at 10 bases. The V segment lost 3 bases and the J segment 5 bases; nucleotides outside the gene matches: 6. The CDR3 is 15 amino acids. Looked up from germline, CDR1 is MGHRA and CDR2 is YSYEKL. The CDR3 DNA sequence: TGCGCCAGCAGCCATCCAGCGGGGGGGGGCGAGACCCAGTACTTC. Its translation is CASSHPAGGGETQYF.

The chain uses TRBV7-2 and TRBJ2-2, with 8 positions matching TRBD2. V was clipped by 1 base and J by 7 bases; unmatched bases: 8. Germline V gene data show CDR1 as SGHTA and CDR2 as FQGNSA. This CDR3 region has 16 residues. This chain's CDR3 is CASSLEAGGRHGELFF. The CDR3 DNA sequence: TGTGCCAGCAGCTTAGAGGCGGGAGGTCGGCACGGGGAGCTGTTTTTT. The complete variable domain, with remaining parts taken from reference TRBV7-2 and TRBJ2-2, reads GAGVSQSPSNKVTEKGKDVELRCDPISGHTALYWYRQSLGQGLEFLIYFQGNSAPDKSGLPSDRFSAERTGGSVSTLTIQRTQQEDSAVYLCASSLEAGGRHGELFFGEGSRLTVL.

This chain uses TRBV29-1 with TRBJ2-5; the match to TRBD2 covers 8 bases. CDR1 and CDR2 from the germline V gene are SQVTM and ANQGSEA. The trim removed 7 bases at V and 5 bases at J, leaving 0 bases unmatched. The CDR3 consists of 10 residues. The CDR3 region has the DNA TGCAGCGCGGGAGGGGAGACCCAGTACTTC. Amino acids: CSAGGETQYF.

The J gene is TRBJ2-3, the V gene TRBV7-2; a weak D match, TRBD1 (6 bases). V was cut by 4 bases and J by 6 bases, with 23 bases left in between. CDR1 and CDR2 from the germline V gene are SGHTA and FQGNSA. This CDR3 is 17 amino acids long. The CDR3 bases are TGTGCCAGCAGCTCCACCGTAAACCAGGGGAGCGAGGATACGCAGTATTTT. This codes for CASSSTVNQGSEDTQYF.

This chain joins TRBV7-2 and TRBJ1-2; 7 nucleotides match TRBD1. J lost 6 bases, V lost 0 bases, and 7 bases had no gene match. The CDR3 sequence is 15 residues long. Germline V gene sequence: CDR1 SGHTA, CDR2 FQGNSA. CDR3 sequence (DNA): TGTGCCAGCAGCTTAGCCCTTCCAGGGGGTGATGGCTACACCTTC. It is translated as CASSLALPGGDGYTF.

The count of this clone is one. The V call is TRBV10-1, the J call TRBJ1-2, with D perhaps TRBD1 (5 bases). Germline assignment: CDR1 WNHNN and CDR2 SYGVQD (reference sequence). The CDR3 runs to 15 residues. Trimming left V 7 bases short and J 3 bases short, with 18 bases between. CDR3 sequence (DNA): TGCGCCAGCACCCTAGCGACAGCGCGAGACTATGGCTACACCTTC. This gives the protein CASTLATARDYGYTF.

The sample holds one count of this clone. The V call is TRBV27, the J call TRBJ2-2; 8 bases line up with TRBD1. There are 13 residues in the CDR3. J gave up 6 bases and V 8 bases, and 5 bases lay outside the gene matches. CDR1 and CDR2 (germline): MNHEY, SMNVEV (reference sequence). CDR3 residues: CASGQGAPGELFF. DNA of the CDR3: TGTGCCAGCGGGCAGGGGGCGCCCGGGGAGCTGTTTTTT.

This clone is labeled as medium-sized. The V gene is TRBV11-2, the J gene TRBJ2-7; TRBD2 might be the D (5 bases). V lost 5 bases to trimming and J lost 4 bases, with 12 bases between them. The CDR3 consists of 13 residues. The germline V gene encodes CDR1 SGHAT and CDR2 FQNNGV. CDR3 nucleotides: TGTGCCAGCAGCCCCACCGGGGAATACGAGCAGTACTTC. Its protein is CASSPTGEYEQYF. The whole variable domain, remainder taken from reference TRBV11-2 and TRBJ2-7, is EAGVAQSPRYKIIEKRQSVAFWCNPISGHATLYWYQQILGQGPKLLIQFQNNGVVDDSQLPKDRFSAERLKGVDSTLKIQPAKLEDSAVYLCASSPTGEYEQYFGPGTRLTVT.

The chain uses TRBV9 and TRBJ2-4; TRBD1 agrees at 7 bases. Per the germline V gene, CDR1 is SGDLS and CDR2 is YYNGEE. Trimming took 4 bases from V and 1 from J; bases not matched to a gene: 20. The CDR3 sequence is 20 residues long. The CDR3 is CASSPFSHGTARTAKNIQYF. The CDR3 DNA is TGTGCCAGCAGCCCTTTTTCACACGGGACAGCTAGAACTGCCAAAAACATTCAGTACTTC.

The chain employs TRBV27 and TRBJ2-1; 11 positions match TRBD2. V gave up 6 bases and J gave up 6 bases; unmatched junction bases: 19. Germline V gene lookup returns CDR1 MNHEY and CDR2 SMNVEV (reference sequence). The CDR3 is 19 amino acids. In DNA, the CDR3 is TGTGCCAGCAGCCAAAGGGGGCTAGCGGGAGGCGGGGGTCTCAATGAGCAGTTCTTC. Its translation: CASSQRGLAGGGGLNEQFF.

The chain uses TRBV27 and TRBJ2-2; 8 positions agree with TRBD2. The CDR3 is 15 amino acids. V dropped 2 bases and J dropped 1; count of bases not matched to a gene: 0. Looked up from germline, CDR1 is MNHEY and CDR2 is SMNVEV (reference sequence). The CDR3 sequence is CASSLGTRNTGELFF. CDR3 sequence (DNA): TGTGCCAGCAGTTTAGGGACTAGGAACACCGGGGAGCTGTTTTTT.

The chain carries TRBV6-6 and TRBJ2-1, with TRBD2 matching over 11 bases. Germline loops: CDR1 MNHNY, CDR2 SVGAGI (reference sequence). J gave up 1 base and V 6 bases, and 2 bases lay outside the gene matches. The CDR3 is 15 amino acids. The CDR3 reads CASRVAGGSYNEQFF. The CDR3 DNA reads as TGTGCCAGCAGGGTAGCGGGAGGGTCCTACAATGAGCAGTTCTTC.

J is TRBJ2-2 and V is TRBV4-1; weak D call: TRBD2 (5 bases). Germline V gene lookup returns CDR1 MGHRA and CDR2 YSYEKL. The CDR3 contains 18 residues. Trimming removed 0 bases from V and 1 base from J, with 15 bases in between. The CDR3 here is CASSQDLGRSWNTGELFF. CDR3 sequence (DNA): TGCGCCAGCAGCCAAGACTTGGGGAGAAGTTGGAACACCGGGGAGCTGTTTTTT.

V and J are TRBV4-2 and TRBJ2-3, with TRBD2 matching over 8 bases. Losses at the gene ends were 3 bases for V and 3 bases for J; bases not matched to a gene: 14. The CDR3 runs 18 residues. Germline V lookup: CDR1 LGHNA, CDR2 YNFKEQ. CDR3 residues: CASSQGEGGGPPTDTQYF. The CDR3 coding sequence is TGTGCCAGCAGCCAGGGGGAAGGCGGGGGGCCACCAACAGATACGCAGTATTTT.

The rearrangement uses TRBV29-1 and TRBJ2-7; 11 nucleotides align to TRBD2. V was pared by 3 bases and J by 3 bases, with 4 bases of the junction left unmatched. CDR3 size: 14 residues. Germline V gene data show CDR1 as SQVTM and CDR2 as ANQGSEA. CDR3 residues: CSVDDTSGGYEQYF. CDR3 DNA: TGCAGCGTTGATGATACTAGCGGGGGCTACGAGCAGTACTTC.

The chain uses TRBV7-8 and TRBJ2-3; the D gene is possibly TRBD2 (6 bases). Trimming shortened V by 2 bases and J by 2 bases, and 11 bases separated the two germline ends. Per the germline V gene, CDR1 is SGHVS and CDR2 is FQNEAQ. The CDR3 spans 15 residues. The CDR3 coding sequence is TGTGCCAGCAGCTTACGCGGGAAAATCACAGATACGCAGTATTTT. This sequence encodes CASSLRGKITDTQYF.

CDR3 loop: CASSLAVNSPLHF. CDR3 coding DNA: TGTGCCAGCAGCTTGGCCGTAAATTCACCCCTCCACTTT. The rearrangement joins TRBV5-8 to TRBJ1-6; D gene uncertain. The ends were cut back, 0 bases at V and 7 bases at J, with 5 bases in the middle. The CDR3 sequence is 13 residues long. Germline CDR1 is SGHTS and CDR2 is YDEGEE. Supplemented by reference TRBV5-8 and TRBJ1-6, the full variable domain reads EAGVTQSPTHLIKTRGQQATLRCSPISGHTSVYWYQQALGLGLQFLLWYDEGEERNRGNFPPRFSGRQFPNYSSELNVNALELEDSALYLCASSLAVNSPLHFGNGTRLTVT.

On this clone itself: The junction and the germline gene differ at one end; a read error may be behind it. In DNA, the CDR3 is TGTGCCAGTAGGATAGGCAGGGGAACTGAAGCTTTCTTT. It is translated as CASRIGRGTEAFF. This sequence joins TRBV19 and TRBJ1-1; maybe TRBD1 (6 bases). The CDR3 contains 13 residues. Germline-derived CDR1 and CDR2 are LNHDA and SQIVND (reference sequence). Looking up the rest from reference TRBV19 and TRBJ1-1 gives the full variable domain: DGGITQSPKYLFRKEGQNVTLSCEQNLNHDAMYWYRQDPGQGLRLIYYSQIVNDFQKGDIAEGYSVSREKKESFPLTVTSAQKNPTAFYLCASRIGRGTEAFFGQGTRLTVV.

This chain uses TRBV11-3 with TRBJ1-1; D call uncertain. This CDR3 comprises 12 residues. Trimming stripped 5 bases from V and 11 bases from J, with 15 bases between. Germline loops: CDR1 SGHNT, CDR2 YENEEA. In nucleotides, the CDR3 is TGTGCCAGCAGCCCGGGGAGCGATTGGGCTTTCTTT. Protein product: CASSPGSDWAFF.

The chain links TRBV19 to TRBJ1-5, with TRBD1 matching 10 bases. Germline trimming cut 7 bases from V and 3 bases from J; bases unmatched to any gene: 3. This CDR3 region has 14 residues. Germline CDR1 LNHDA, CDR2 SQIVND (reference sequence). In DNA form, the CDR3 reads TGTGCCAGTACCGGGACAGGGGCCAATCAGCCCCAGCATTTT. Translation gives CASTGTGANQPQHF.

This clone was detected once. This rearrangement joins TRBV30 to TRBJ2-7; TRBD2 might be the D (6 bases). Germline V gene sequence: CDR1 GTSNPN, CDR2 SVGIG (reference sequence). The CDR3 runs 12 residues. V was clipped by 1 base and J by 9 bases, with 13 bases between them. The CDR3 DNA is TGTGCCTGGAGTGAGATCCTCGGGGGGCAGTACGTC. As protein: CAWSEILGGQYV.

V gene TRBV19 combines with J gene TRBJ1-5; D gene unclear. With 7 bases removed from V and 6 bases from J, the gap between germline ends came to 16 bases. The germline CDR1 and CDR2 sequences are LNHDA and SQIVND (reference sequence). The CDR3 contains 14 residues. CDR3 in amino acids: CASTETSRGQPQHF. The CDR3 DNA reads TGTGCCAGTACCGAGACTAGTCGGGGTCAGCCCCAGCATTTT.

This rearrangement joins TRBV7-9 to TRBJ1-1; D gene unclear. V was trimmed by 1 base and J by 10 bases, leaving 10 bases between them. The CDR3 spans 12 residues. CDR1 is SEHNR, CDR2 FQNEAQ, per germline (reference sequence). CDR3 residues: CASSLGPRGAFF. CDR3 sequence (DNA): TGTGCCAGCAGCTTAGGGCCCCGAGGAGCTTTCTTT.

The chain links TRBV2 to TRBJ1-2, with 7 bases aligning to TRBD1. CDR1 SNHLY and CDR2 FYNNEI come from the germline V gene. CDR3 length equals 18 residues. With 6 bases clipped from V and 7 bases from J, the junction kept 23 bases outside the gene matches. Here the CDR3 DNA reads TGTGCCAGCAGCGCTCGGACAGGCCGATTGACTATGAGTGGTGGCTACACCTTC. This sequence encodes CASSARTGRLTMSGGYTF.

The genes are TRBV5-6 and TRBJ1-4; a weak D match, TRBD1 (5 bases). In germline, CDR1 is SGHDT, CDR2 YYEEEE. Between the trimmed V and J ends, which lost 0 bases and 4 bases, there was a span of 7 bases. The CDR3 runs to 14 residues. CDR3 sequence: CASSLAGINEKLFF. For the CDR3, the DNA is TGTGCCAGCAGCTTGGCAGGGATTAATGAAAAACTGTTTTTT.

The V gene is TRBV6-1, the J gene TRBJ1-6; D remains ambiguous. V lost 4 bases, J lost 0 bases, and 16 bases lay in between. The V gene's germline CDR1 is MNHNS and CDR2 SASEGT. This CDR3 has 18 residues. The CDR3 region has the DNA TGTGCCAGCAGTGGCTACTCGCCCTCGAGCTCCTATAATTCACCCCTCCACTTT. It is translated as CASSGYSPSSSYNSPLHF.

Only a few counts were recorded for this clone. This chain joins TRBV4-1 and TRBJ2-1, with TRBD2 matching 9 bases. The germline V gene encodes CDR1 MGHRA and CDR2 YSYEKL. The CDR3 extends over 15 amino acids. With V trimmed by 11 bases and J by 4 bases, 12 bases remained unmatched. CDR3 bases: TGCGCCCTAAATTCACTAGCGGGTCTATACAATGAGCAGTTCTTC. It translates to CALNSLAGLYNEQFF.

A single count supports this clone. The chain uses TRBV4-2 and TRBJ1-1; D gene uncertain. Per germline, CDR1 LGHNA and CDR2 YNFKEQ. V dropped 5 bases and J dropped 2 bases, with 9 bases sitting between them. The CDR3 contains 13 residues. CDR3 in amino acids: CASSSPGNTEAFF. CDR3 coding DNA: TGTGCCAGCAGCTCCCCCGGTAACACTGAAGCTTTCTTT.